What follows are 14 T cell receptor beta chains derived from one specimen sequenced in a study of blood T cell repertoires in COVID-19. The table came from immunoSEQ multiplex PCR; TCRdb's copy has only in-frame clones and leaves some out. The sample carries some 300,000 clones, about 91% recorded once. Sequenced material: PBMCs or T cells enriched from blood (not recorded which). The receptors were gathered from a woman aged 40-49 years who had recovered from COVID-19.

V usage is TRBV4-1 and J usage is TRBJ2-1; 7 bases agree with TRBD2. The CDR3 totals 15 residues. V lost 0 bases to trimming and J lost 10 bases; unmatched junction nucleotides: 9. The germline gives CDR1 MGHRA, CDR2 YSYEKL. The CDR3 reads CASSQEEGGPREQFF. The CDR3 nucleotides read TGCGCCAGCAGCCAAGAGGAGGGAGGGCCTAGGGAGCAGTTCTTC.

CDR3 nucleotides: TGTGCCAGCAGCCGCACAGGCGGGGAGCTGTTTTTT. As protein: CASSRTGGELFF. The rearrangement uses TRBV7-3 and TRBJ2-2; D may be TRBD1 (5 bases). CDR3 length: 12 residues. Germline V lookup: CDR1 SGHTA, CDR2 FQGTGA. Trimming removed 5 bases at V and 7 bases at J, with 8 bases between. Variable domain in full (rest from reference TRBV7-3 and TRBJ2-2): GAGVSQTPSNKVTEKGKYVELRCDPISGHTALYWYRQSLGQGPEFLIYFQGTGAADDSGLPNDRFFAVRPEGSVSTLKIQRTERGDSAVYLCASSRTGGELFFGEGSRLTVL.

The rearrangement joins TRBV29-1 to TRBJ2-2, with TRBD1 identical over 9 bases. V trimming: 6 bases; J trimming: 6 bases; junction bases outside the gene matches: 11. This CDR3 contains 15 residues. In germline, CDR1 is SQVTM, CDR2 ANQGSEA. CDR3 sequence reads: CSVTRTGVGSGELFF. CDR3 bases: TGCAGCGTGACACGGACAGGGGTCGGGTCCGGGGAGCTGTTTTTT.

The rearrangement uses TRBV5-1 and TRBJ2-3, with 12 bases aligning to TRBD1. Germline V gene lookup returns CDR1 SGHRS and CDR2 YFSETQ. CDR3 length equals 17 residues. With V trimmed by 4 bases and J by 4 bases, 10 bases remained unmatched. CDR3 sequence (DNA): TGCGCCAGCAGCGTTACCGGGACAGGGGGCGTCCCAGATACGCAGTATTTT. It is translated as CASSVTGTGGVPDTQYF.

The chain has TRBV2 and TRBJ2-5; 12 bases match TRBD1. Germline CDR1 and CDR2: SNHLY and FYNNEI. V gave up 4 bases and J gave up 4 bases; unmatched junction bases: 1. The CDR3 contains 14 residues. The CDR3 sequence is CASSGDRGRETQYF. DNA for the CDR3: TGTGCCAGCAGTGGGGACAGGGGGCGAGAGACCCAGTACTTC.

V is TRBV7-2 and J is TRBJ2-7, with D possibly matching TRBD2 (6 bases). V lost 2 bases to trimming and J lost 0 bases, with 8 bases between them. The germline V gene encodes CDR1 SGHTA and CDR2 FQGNSA. This CDR3 has 14 residues. CDR3 in amino acids: CASSLRRDSYEQYF. The CDR3 bases are TGTGCCAGCAGCTTACGGCGGGACTCCTACGAGCAGTACTTC.

This clone was seen once. V and J are TRBV7-9 and TRBJ1-1; D possibly corresponds to TRBD1 (5 bases). This CDR3 is built from 13 residues. The germline V gene has CDR1 SEHNR and CDR2 FQNEAQ (reference sequence). V was clipped by 1 base and J by 5 bases, with 8 bases between them. CDR3 nucleotides: TGTGCCAGCAGCTTAGGGGGCAGGACTGAAGCTTTCTTT. Translated, it gives CASSLGGRTEAFF.

V is TRBV5-1 and J is TRBJ1-2; tentative D call: TRBD1 (5 bases). V shed 4 bases and J shed 6 bases, with 13 bases lying between them. The germline V gene encodes CDR1 SGHRS and CDR2 YFSETQ. The CDR3 sequence is 13 residues long. The CDR3 here is CASSPGLRDGYTF. CDR3 nucleotide sequence: TGCGCCAGCAGCCCGGGACTCCGGGATGGCTACACCTTC.

The DNA of the CDR3 is TGTGCCAGCACCAAGGAGAGCACCGGGGAGCTGTTTTTT. Encoded protein: CASTKESTGELFF. This chain uses TRBV2 with TRBJ2-2; D gene unclear. The CDR3 contains 13 residues. The germline V gene has CDR1 SNHLY and CDR2 FYNNEI. The V and J ends lost 7 bases and 4 bases respectively, with 10 bases between them.

The chain has TRBV27 and TRBJ1-1; the D gene is possibly TRBD1 (6 bases). The germline CDR1 and CDR2 sequences are MNHEY and SMNVEV (reference sequence). Between the trimmed V and J ends, which lost 7 bases and 2 bases, there was a span of 20 bases. There are 16 residues in the CDR3. Here the CDR3 reads CASTLTGQTRNTEAFF. CDR3 bases: TGTGCCAGCACCTTGACCGGACAGACCAGAAACACTGAAGCTTTCTTT.

This chain uses TRBV19 with TRBJ2-2; TRBD1 matches at 9 bases. The germline V gene has CDR1 LNHDA and CDR2 SQIVND (reference sequence). The CDR3 has 16 residues. V gave up 3 bases and J gave up 2 bases; unmatched junction bases: 4. In nucleotides, the CDR3 is TGTGCCAGTAGTATCGTTACAGGGGGCAACACCGGGGAGCTGTTTTTT. This sequence encodes CASSIVTGGNTGELFF. Variable domain in full (rest from reference TRBV19 and TRBJ2-2): DGGITQSPKYLFRKEGQNVTLSCEQNLNHDAMYWYRQDPGQGLRLIYYSQIVNDFQKGDIAEGYSVSREKKESFPLTVTSAQKNPTAFYLCASSIVTGGNTGELFFGEGSRLTVL.

The chain couples TRBV28 to TRBJ1-5; 12 bases align to TRBD1. J lost 6 bases, V lost 6 bases, and 6 bases had no gene match. The CDR3 extends over 15 amino acids. Germline values: CDR1 MDHEN, CDR2 SYDVKM. CDR3 sequence: CASRPGQGASQPQHF. The CDR3 bases are TGTGCCAGCAGACCGGGACAGGGGGCCAGTCAGCCCCAGCATTTT.

V gene TRBV6-5 combines with J gene TRBJ2-7; a weak D match, TRBD1 (6 bases). CDR3 length: 11 residues. Germline lookup yields CDR1 MNHEY and CDR2 SVGAGI. V shed 6 bases and J shed 7 bases, with 10 bases lying between them. CDR3 sequence reads: CASRNREEQYF. The CDR3 DNA reads as TGTGCCAGCAGAAACAGGGAAGAGCAGTACTTC.

The chain recombines TRBV6-5 with TRBJ1-6; 11 bases line up with TRBD1. The CDR3 has 14 amino acids. Looked up from germline, CDR1 is MNHEY and CDR2 is SVGAGI. V trimming: 5 bases; J trimming: 8 bases; junction bases outside the gene matches: 2. CDR3 amino acids: CASSRGQGDSPLHF. CDR3 nucleotide sequence: TGTGCCAGCAGTAGGGGACAGGGGGATTCACCCCTCCACTTT.